This T cell receptor (beta chain) derives from a study of blood T cells in healthy people across ages. Primers used in a second PCR of about 6 to 11 cycles were a sample-barcoded 5' primer and a J-beta primer mix. TCRdb reprocessed the 5' RACE reads with MiXCR, giving one entry per CDR3 protein. The sample carries 890,000 or so distinct CDR3 sequences, around 62% recorded once. V lost 0 bases and J 0 bases, leaving 14 bases between the germline ends. The CDR3 is 16 amino acids. The germline V gene encodes CDR1 DFQATT and CDR2 SNEGSKA (reference sequence). The receptor was derived from a man aged 25 to 45 in good health. The sample consisted of blood. This sequence joins TRBV20-1 and TRBJ1-1; no definite D call. CDR3 in amino acids: CSARDFTTAMNTEAFF. CDR3 DNA: TGCAGTGCTAGAGACTTTACGACCGCCATGAACACTGAAGCTTTCTTT.